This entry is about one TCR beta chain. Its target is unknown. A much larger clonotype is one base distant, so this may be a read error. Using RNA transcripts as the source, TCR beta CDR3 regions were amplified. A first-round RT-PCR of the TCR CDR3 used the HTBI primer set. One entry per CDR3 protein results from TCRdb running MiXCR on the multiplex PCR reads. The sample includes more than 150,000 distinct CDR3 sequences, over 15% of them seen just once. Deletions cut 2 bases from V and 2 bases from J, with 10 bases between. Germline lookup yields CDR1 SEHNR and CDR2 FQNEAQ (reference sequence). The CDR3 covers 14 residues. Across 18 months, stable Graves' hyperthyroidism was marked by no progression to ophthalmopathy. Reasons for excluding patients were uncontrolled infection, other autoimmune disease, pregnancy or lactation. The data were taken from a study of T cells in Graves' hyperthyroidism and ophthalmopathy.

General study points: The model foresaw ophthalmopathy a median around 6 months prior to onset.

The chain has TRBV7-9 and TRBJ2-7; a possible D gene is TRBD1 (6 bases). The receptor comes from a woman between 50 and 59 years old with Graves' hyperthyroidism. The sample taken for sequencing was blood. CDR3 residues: CASSLSRGTYEQYF. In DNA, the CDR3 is TGTGCCAGCAGCTTATCTAGGGGGACCTACGAGCAGTACTTC. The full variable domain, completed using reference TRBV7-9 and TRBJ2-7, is DTGVSQNPRHKITKRGQNVTFRCDPISEHNRLYWYRQTLGQGPEFLTYFQNEAQLEKSRLLSDRFSAERPKGSFSTLEIQRTEQGDSAMYLCASSLSRGTYEQYFGPGTRLTVT.